Below, 32 T cell receptor beta chains from the same sample are listed, as sequenced in a study of cytomegalovirus exposure and HLA in healthy donors. It was with 60 Vbeta and 13 Jbeta primers that the PCR ran. Here immunoSEQ multiplex PCR was the method, and the copy in TCRdb shows in-frame clones only, minus some. This repertoire shows more than 80,000 clones, 55% to 65% found once; its top ten account for 2.3%. The specimen was PBMCs. Receptor source: a human donor in good health.

The chain combines TRBV20-1 with TRBJ1-3; D call uncertain. The V end lost 1 base, the J end lost 12 bases, and 10 bases lay between the germline ends. CDR3 length: 11 residues. The germline CDR1 and CDR2 sequences are DFQATT and SNEGSKA (reference sequence). CDR3 sequence reads: CSARVGRSIYF. In DNA form, the CDR3 reads TGCAGTGCTAGAGTGGGCAGAAGCATATATTTT.

This clone was recorded a few times. This chain connects TRBV7-3 to TRBJ2-1; 13 bases align to TRBD2. The CDR3 loop spans 19 amino acids. Germline V gene sequence: CDR1 SGHTA, CDR2 FQGTGA. V was pared by 3 bases and J by 0 bases, with 8 bases of the junction left unmatched. The CDR3 DNA is TGTGCCAGCAGCTTTGGGGGACTAGCGGGGTCCTACTCCTACAATGAGCAGTTCTTC. This encodes CASSFGGLAGSYSYNEQFF.

The chain is built from TRBV15 and TRBJ2-5, with a tentative D call TRBD1 (6 bases). The end of the DNA aligns better with TRBJ2-7, so the J call may be wrong. This CDR3 is 15 amino acids long. In germline, CDR1 is LNHNV, CDR2 YYDKDF (reference sequence). Written as DNA, the CDR3 is TGTGCCACCAGCGGGCCCCAAGGTGGGGGCCACGAGCAGTACTTC. As protein: CATSGPQGGGHEQYF.

The rearrangement joins TRBV5-4 to TRBJ2-1; D is possibly TRBD1 (5 bases). The CDR3 totals 13 residues. Trimming cost V 2 bases and J 5 bases, with 8 bases left between them. Germline lookup yields CDR1 SGHNT and CDR2 YYREEE (reference sequence). The CDR3 DNA reads as TGTGCCAGCAGCTTTGACAGAGACAATGAGCAGTTCTTC. Protein: CASSFDRDNEQFF. The variable domain in full, completed from reference TRBV5-4 and TRBJ2-1, reads ETGVTQSPTHLIKTRGQQVTLRCSSQSGHNTVSWYQQALGQGPQFIFQYYREEENGRGNFPPRFSGLQFPNYSSELNVNALELDDSALYLCASSFDRDNEQFFGPGTRLTVL.

The genes are TRBV6-1 and TRBJ1-5, with 7 nucleotides matching TRBD1. The CDR3 length is 15 residues. Trimming cost V 6 bases and J 2 bases; bases outside gene matches: 7. From germline, CDR1 is MNHNS and CDR2 SASEGT. The DNA for the CDR3 is TGTGCCAGCAGCTTCGACAGGGCAGGCAATCAGCCCCAGCATTTT. Amino acid sequence: CASSFDRAGNQPQHF.

This clone was seen more than once but under ten times. The chain combines TRBV15 with TRBJ2-3; no firm D call. Germline V gene data show CDR1 as LNHNV and CDR2 as YYDKDF (reference sequence). Trimming removed 2 bases at V and 2 bases at J, with 5 bases between. The CDR3 runs 13 residues. The CDR3 DNA is TGTGCCACCAGCAGACGGTACACAGATACGCAGTATTTT. The encoded protein is CATSRRYTDTQYF.

The chain carries TRBV5-1 and TRBJ1-1; tentatively, D is TRBD1 (6 bases). The germline CDR1 and CDR2 sequences are SGHRS and YFSETQ. With 0 bases removed from V and 1 base from J, the gap between germline ends came to 10 bases. This CDR3 comprises 15 residues. The CDR3 loop reads CASSLEGRGNTEAFF. The CDR3 DNA is TGCGCCAGCAGCTTGGAGGGCAGGGGGAACACTGAAGCTTTCTTT.

This clone has just a few counts. The V call is TRBV5-5, the J call TRBJ2-6; D perhaps matches TRBD1 (6 bases). The CDR3 runs 16 residues. Germline V gene data show CDR1 as SGHKS and CDR2 as YYEKEE (reference sequence). The V end lost 4 bases, the J end lost 2 bases, and 13 bases lay between the germline ends. CDR3 loop: CASSLSQGTGANVLTF. The CDR3, as DNA: TGTGCCAGCAGCCTCAGTCAGGGGACTGGGGCCAACGTCCTGACTTTC.

The chain links TRBV18 to TRBJ1-2, with 7 bases that match TRBD1. The CDR3 loop spans 15 amino acids. V lost 3 bases to trimming and J lost 4 bases; unmatched junction nucleotides: 8. Germline values: CDR1 KGHSH, CDR2 LQKENI. CDR3 amino acids: CASSPQGQQVYGYTF. For the CDR3, the DNA is TGTGCCAGCTCACCCCAGGGACAGCAAGTCTATGGCTACACCTTC.

The chain couples TRBV11-3 to TRBJ2-5; TRBD2 matches at 9 bases. V was pared by 1 base and J by 1 base, with 7 bases of the junction left unmatched. The CDR3 is 17 amino acids. From germline, CDR1 is SGHNT and CDR2 YENEEA. Written as DNA, the CDR3 is TGTGCCAGCAGCTTAGGGGAGCTAGCGGGGTCCCAAGAGACCCAGTACTTC. Translating it yields CASSLGELAGSQETQYF.

This chain uses TRBV6-1 with TRBJ1-3; D is uncertain. The CDR3 contains 13 residues. V was clipped by 1 base and J by 8 bases, with 9 bases between them. The germline V gene has CDR1 MNHNS and CDR2 SASEGT. CDR3: CASSEGEGYTIYF. The CDR3 DNA reads as TGTGCCAGCAGTGAAGGCGAGGGATACACCATATATTTT.

In its sample, this clone was seen a few times. The V and J genes are TRBV15 and TRBJ2-2; D might be TRBD2 (6 bases). The germline V gene has CDR1 LNHNV and CDR2 YYDKDF (reference sequence). Trimming cost V 3 bases and J 4 bases, with 12 bases left between them. The CDR3 covers 15 residues. CDR3 DNA: TGTGCCACCAGCAGCGGGGGTTATGTCACCGGGGAGCTGTTTTTT. This encodes CATSSGGYVTGELFF.

The genes are TRBV5-6 and TRBJ2-5; D is unclear. V was clipped by 1 base and J by 5 bases, with 9 bases between them. Germline values: CDR1 SGHDT, CDR2 YYEEEE. The CDR3 runs to 13 residues. CDR3 residues: CASSLFTGETQYF. The CDR3 DNA is TGTGCCAGCAGCTTGTTCACGGGTGAGACCCAGTACTTC.

V is TRBV7-9 and J is TRBJ1-4, with 8 bases aligning to TRBD1. Losses at the gene ends were 6 bases for V and 5 bases for J; bases not matched to a gene: 5. The CDR3 has 14 amino acids. Germline values: CDR1 SEHNR, CDR2 FQNEAQ (reference sequence). In DNA, the CDR3 is TGTGCCAGCAGTTGGACAGGGATAAATGAAAAACTGTTTTTT. This sequence encodes CASSWTGINEKLFF.

The genes are TRBV7-9 and TRBJ2-7; 8 bases map to TRBD1. V was clipped by 0 bases and J by 7 bases; unmatched bases: 2. Germline V CDR1 and CDR2: SEHNR, FQNEAQ (reference sequence). CDR3 length: 13 amino acids. The CDR3, as DNA: TGTGCCAGCAGCTTAGCGAGGACAGGGGAGCAGTACTTC. It translates to CASSLARTGEQYF.

The chain combines TRBV18 with TRBJ1-2; D not resolved. With 1 base removed from V and 8 bases from J, the gap between germline ends came to 14 bases. The CDR3 is 14 residues long. Germline lookup yields CDR1 KGHSH and CDR2 LQKENI. The CDR3 here is CASSPRTGAEGYTF. In DNA form, the CDR3 reads TGTGCCAGCTCACCACGGACTGGAGCGGAGGGCTACACCTTC.

CDR3 bases: TGTGCCTGGAGTGTACACGTCCAACCAGGGGGCTACACCTTC. Protein: CAWSVHVQPGGYTF. V and J are TRBV30 and TRBJ1-2, with D possibly being TRBD1 (5 bases). Per germline, CDR1 GTSNPN and CDR2 SVGIG (reference sequence). The CDR3 has 14 amino acids. V dropped 0 bases and J dropped 8 bases, with 16 bases sitting between them. Full variable domain (missing parts from reference TRBV30 and TRBJ1-2): SQTIHQWPATLVQPVGSPLSLECTVEGTSNPNLYWYRQAAGRGLQLLFYSVGIGQISSEVPQNLSASRPQDRQFILSSKKLLLSDSGFYLCAWSVHVQPGGYTFGSGTRLTVV.

The CDR3 DNA reads as TGTGCCAGCAGTTACGGTGGGGAGAACTATGGCTACACCTTC. This gives the protein CASSYGGENYGYTF. The chain uses TRBV6-5 and TRBJ1-2; D is unresolved. Trimming took 2 bases from V and 2 from J, leaving 9 bases between them. The germline CDR1 and CDR2 sequences are MNHEY and SVGAGI. This CDR3 has 14 residues.

About this clone: Other nucleotide sequences in the sample specify the same CDR3. The chain combines TRBV11-3 with TRBJ1-2; D is unresolved. With 1 base removed from V and 4 bases from J, the gap between germline ends came to 4 bases. Per germline, CDR1 SGHNT and CDR2 YENEEA. The CDR3 is 12 amino acids. The CDR3 loop is CASSLGGYGYTF. The CDR3 DNA reads TGTGCCAGCAGCTTAGGAGGCTATGGCTACACCTTC.

The chain employs TRBV19 and TRBJ2-5; 10 positions agree with TRBD1. V gave up 1 base and J gave up 3 bases; unmatched junction bases: 5. There are 16 residues in the CDR3. Germline lookup yields CDR1 LNHDA and CDR2 SQIVND (reference sequence). The CDR3 sequence: CASSIVGTGAEETQYF. The CDR3 DNA reads TGTGCCAGTAGTATAGTCGGGACAGGGGCGGAAGAGACCCAGTACTTC.

This clone was detected only a few times. The rearrangement links TRBV6-1 to TRBJ2-7; 9 bases are a match to TRBD1. Trimming at V came to 5 bases and at J to 5 bases, leaving 7 bases not matched to a gene. Germline CDR1 is MNHNS and CDR2 is SASEGT. The CDR3 sequence is 14 residues long. The CDR3 nucleotides are TGTGCCAGCAGTTCGGGGACAGGGTGGAACGAGCAGTACTTC. Its protein is CASSSGTGWNEQYF.

The rearrangement joins TRBV5-1 to TRBJ2-5; 8 bases are a match to TRBD1. Germline CDR1 SGHRS, CDR2 YFSETQ. The CDR3 contains 14 residues. Unmatched junction bases numbered 6, after V lost 4 bases and J lost 4 bases. The DNA for the CDR3 is TGCGCCAGCAGCCCAGGGGGCGCGGGAGAGACCCAGTACTTC. It specifies CASSPGGAGETQYF. Full variable domain (remainder filled in from reference TRBV5-1 and TRBJ2-5): KAGVTQTPRYLIKTRGQQVTLSCSPISGHRSVSWYQQTPGQGLQFLFEYFSETQRNKGNFPGRFSGRQFSNSRSEMNVSTLELGDSALYLCASSPGGAGETQYFGPGTRLLVL.

The chain is built from TRBV9 and TRBJ2-5; D not certain. Germline values: CDR1 SGDLS, CDR2 YYNGEE. With 0 bases removed from V and 5 bases from J, the gap between germline ends came to 8 bases. CDR3 size: 13 residues. Here the CDR3 DNA reads TGTGCCAGCAGCGTAGCTAACTACGAGACCCAGTACTTC. It is translated as CASSVANYETQYF.

This chain uses TRBV19 with TRBJ2-2; 8 nucleotides agree with TRBD2. The CDR3 has 15 amino acids. Germline CDR1 LNHDA, CDR2 SQIVND (reference sequence). The J segment lost 2 bases and the V segment lost 5 bases, leaving 4 bases of the junction unmatched. The CDR3 is CASSVSGTNTGELFF. CDR3 bases: TGTGCCAGTAGTGTTAGCGGGACTAACACCGGGGAGCTGTTTTTT.

This clone showed up just a few times. The genes are TRBV5-5 and TRBJ1-4; possibly TRBD1 for D (6 bases). Germline V CDR1 and CDR2: SGHKS, YYEKEE (reference sequence). The CDR3 spans 16 residues. Between the trimmed V and J ends, which lost 1 base and 8 bases, there was a span of 18 bases. This CDR3 is CASSLSGAGIGEKLFF. The CDR3 DNA sequence: TGTGCCAGCAGCTTGTCAGGGGCAGGGATCGGCGAAAAACTGTTTTTT.

The chain links TRBV10-1 to TRBJ1-5; D remains ambiguous. Per the germline V gene, CDR1 is WNHNN and CDR2 is SYGVQD (reference sequence). The CDR3 runs to 15 residues. V was trimmed by 3 bases and J by 0 bases, leaving 9 bases between them. CDR3 nucleotides: TGCGCCAGCAGTGATACCGGGGATAGCAATCAGCCCCAGCATTTT. Protein product: CASSDTGDSNQPQHF.

The rearrangement links TRBV18 to TRBJ2-7, with TRBD2 matching over 7 bases. Germline CDR1 and CDR2: KGHSH and LQKENI. The CDR3 covers 16 residues. The ends lost 1 base at V and 2 bases at J; junction bases unmatched: 8. CDR3 coding DNA: TGTGCCAGCTCACCACAGACTAGCCTTATAACCTACGAGCAGTACTTC. The encoded protein is CASSPQTSLITYEQYF.

CDR3 DNA sequence: TGTGCCAGCAGCCGAGGAGGGGGGGTCTTCCCGGGAGAGACCCAGTACTTC. The encoded protein is CASSRGGGVFPGETQYF. This chain links TRBV14 with TRBJ2-5; a possible D gene is TRBD2 (7 bases). Looked up from germline, CDR1 is SGHDN and CDR2 is FVKESK. V lost 4 bases and J lost 4, with 22 bases in between. The CDR3 length is 17 residues. The full variable domain, its missing parts supplied by reference TRBV14 and TRBJ2-5, is EAGVTQFPSHSVIEKGQTVTLRCDPISGHDNLYWYRRVMGKEIKFLLHFVKESKQDESGMPNNRFLAERTGGTYSTLKVQPAELEDSGVYFCASSRGGGVFPGETQYFGPGTRLLVL.

In its sample, this clone was seen a few times. The chain carries TRBV7-9 and TRBJ2-7; 7 nucleotides line up with TRBD1. This CDR3 contains 14 residues. The germline CDR1 and CDR2 sequences are SEHNR and FQNEAQ (reference sequence). Trimming took 3 bases from V and 0 from J; bases not matched to a gene: 2. The CDR3, as DNA: TGTGCCAGCAGCTTGGGGACAGCCTCCTACGAGCAGTACTTC. Protein product: CASSLGTASYEQYF.

The chain couples TRBV6-1 to TRBJ1-6; D ambiguous. The germline gives CDR1 MNHNS, CDR2 SASEGT. This CDR3 has 15 amino acids. V lost 6 bases, J lost 8 bases, and 17 bases lay in between. This CDR3 is CASRGPGRFHSPLHF. The CDR3 DNA follows: TGTGCCAGCAGGGGCCCGGGGAGGTTTCATTCACCCCTCCACTTT.

This chain connects TRBV30 to TRBJ1-5; D is ambiguous. From germline, CDR1 is GTSNPN and CDR2 SVGIG (reference sequence). The CDR3 is 13 residues long. The ends were cut back, 0 bases at V and 5 bases at J, with 8 bases in the middle. The CDR3 nucleotides read TGTGCCTGGAGTGTCAGTGAAGATCAGCCCCAGCATTTT. Protein: CAWSVSEDQPQHF.

This clone was detected once. The chain carries TRBV29-1 and TRBJ1-2; the D is unclear. The germline V gene has CDR1 SQVTM and CDR2 ANQGSEA. This CDR3 comprises 13 residues. Trimming shortened V by 4 bases and J by 3 bases, and 12 bases separated the two germline ends. In DNA, the CDR3 is TGCAGCGTTGCGGGATCTCCGGACTATGGCTACACCTTC. Amino acid sequence: CSVAGSPDYGYTF.